A single sample is the source of the 12 T cell receptor beta chains below, sequenced in a study of blood T cell repertoires in COVID-19. Sequencing was performed with immunoSEQ multiplex PCR; in TCRdb, only in-frame clones are kept and a portion is missing. The data show around 450,000 clones, roughly 91% seen once. Material: PBMCs or T cells enriched from blood (not recorded which). Receptors originate from a young man who had recovered from COVID-19.

This chain uses TRBV18 with TRBJ1-4, with 7 positions matching TRBD1. Germline-derived CDR1 and CDR2 are KGHSH and LQKENI. V trimming: 2 bases; J trimming: 3 bases; junction bases outside the gene matches: 12. The CDR3 extends over 18 amino acids. In DNA form, the CDR3 reads TGTGCCAGCTCACCAGCATTCGCCCCGGGACAGCCTAATGAAAAACTGTTTTTT. Protein sequence: CASSPAFAPGQPNEKLFF.

Remarks on this clone: This could be a read error, since a much larger clone is one nucleotide away. The J gene is TRBJ1-1, the V gene TRBV11-3; the D is unclear. Trimming removed 0 bases from V and 1 base from J, with 3 bases in between. CDR1 and CDR2 (germline): SGHNT, YENEEA. This CDR3 region has 13 residues. CDR3 coding DNA: TGTGCCAGCAGCTTAGAACAGAACACTGAAGCTTTCTTT. Translating it yields CASSLEQNTEAFF.

The V call is TRBV2, the J call TRBJ2-3, with a possible D match to TRBD1 (5 bases). This CDR3 has 15 amino acids. Trimming cost V 6 bases and J 4 bases, with 17 bases left between them. In germline, CDR1 is SNHLY, CDR2 FYNNEI. The CDR3 region has the DNA TGTGCCAGCAGGGGGCAGACGCTTTCCTCAGATACGCAGTATTTT. Residues: CASRGQTLSSDTQYF.

The chain is built from TRBV7-9 and TRBJ1-1, with D possibly TRBD1 on 6 matching bases. V gave up 4 bases and J gave up 2 bases, with 17 bases separating them. From germline, CDR1 is SEHNR and CDR2 FQNEAQ (reference sequence). The CDR3 has 16 amino acids. DNA for the CDR3: TGTGCCAGCAGCTACGCGCAGGGAGGGGGAAACACTGAAGCTTTCTTT. Translated: CASSYAQGGGNTEAFF.

J is TRBJ1-1 and V is TRBV7-9; possible D gene TRBD1, 6 bases. The germline V gene has CDR1 SEHNR and CDR2 FQNEAQ (reference sequence). V lost 9 bases to trimming and J lost 4 bases, with 15 bases between them. The CDR3 has 13 residues. CDR3: CASQNRAGTEAFF. DNA for the CDR3: TGTGCCAGTCAAAACAGGGCAGGCACTGAAGCTTTCTTT.

The gene calls are TRBV2 and TRBJ1-2; D unresolved. V was shortened by 6 bases and J by 3 bases, with 8 bases between the two germline ends. The V gene's germline CDR1 is SNHLY and CDR2 FYNNEI. The CDR3 contains 12 residues. CDR3 region: CASSLLDYGYTF. The CDR3 region has the DNA TGTGCCAGCAGCCTCCTAGACTATGGCTACACCTTC.

The chain recombines TRBV24-1 with TRBJ2-6; D may be TRBD1 (5 bases). This CDR3 spans 18 amino acids. Trimming stripped 12 bases from V and 2 bases from J, with 25 bases between. CDR1 is KGHDR and CDR2 is SFDVKD in the germline V gene. The CDR3 spells CAASGAPESLAGANVLTF. The CDR3 DNA follows: TGTGCCGCAAGTGGGGCCCCAGAGAGCTTAGCTGGGGCCAACGTCCTGACTTTC.

J is TRBJ1-2 and V is TRBV18; D is undetermined. The CDR3 has 14 amino acids. Germline CDR1 KGHSH, CDR2 LQKENI. The V end lost 2 bases, the J end lost 5 bases, and 12 bases lay between the germline ends. The CDR3 protein is CASSPTREGYGYTF. The CDR3 DNA reads TGTGCCAGCTCACCAACGAGGGAGGGATATGGCTACACCTTC.

V gene TRBV19 combines with J gene TRBJ1-3; the D is unclear. Germline V lookup: CDR1 LNHDA, CDR2 SQIVND (reference sequence). This CDR3 is 15 amino acids long. Trimming stripped 1 base from V and 0 bases from J, with 7 bases between. Here the CDR3 DNA reads TGTGCCAGTAGTATAGCTGGCCTCTCTGGAAACACCATATATTTT. Translated, it gives CASSIAGLSGNTIYF. Combining the CDR3 with reference TRBV19 and TRBJ1-3 gives the whole variable domain DGGITQSPKYLFRKEGQNVTLSCEQNLNHDAMYWYRQDPGQGLRLIYYSQIVNDFQKGDIAEGYSVSREKKESFPLTVTSAQKNPTAFYLCASSIAGLSGNTIYFGEGSWLTVV.

V usage is TRBV5-8 and J usage is TRBJ2-1, with 9 positions matching TRBD1. The CDR3 covers 15 residues. From germline, CDR1 is SGHTS and CDR2 YDEGEE. The ends lost 4 bases at V and 7 bases at J; junction bases unmatched: 9. DNA for the CDR3: TGTGCCAGCAGCAGGGGGCGGGACAGGGCGAATGAGCAGTTCTTC. It codes for CASSRGRDRANEQFF.

CDR3 loop: CAISDATGQETQYF. The CDR3 bases are TGTGCCATCAGTGATGCGACAGGCCAAGAGACCCAGTACTTC. This chain uses TRBV10-3 with TRBJ2-5; a weak D match, TRBD1 (6 bases). CDR1 and CDR2 (germline): ENHRY, SYGVKD. The CDR3 length is 14 residues. V lost 3 bases and J lost 1, with 9 bases in between.

As DNA, the CDR3 is TGCGCCAGCAGCCACGCCGGGACAGGGTTGTCTGCACCCCTCCACTTT. This sequence encodes CASSHAGTGLSAPLHF. This chain uses TRBV4-1 with TRBJ1-6, with 9 positions matching TRBD1. The germline CDR1 and CDR2 sequences are MGHRA and YSYEKL. V gave up 3 bases and J gave up 11 bases; unmatched junction bases: 11. This CDR3 is built from 16 residues.